This T cell receptor beta chain is from a study of neurological immune-mediated disorders. Study findings and constraints: CDR3 amino acid sequences of expanded clones were not shared across subjects, a result suggesting private repertoires in all groups.

The CDR3 sequence is 15 residues long. Germline CDR1 reads KGHSH; CDR2 reads LQKENI. Trimming stripped 3 bases from V and 5 bases from J, with 16 bases between. Time point noted: longitudinal time-point 3. Where libraries were unsorted, they were derived from 2 million PBMCs stored at -80 degrees C. With 10-nucleotide random UMIs included, cDNA was synthesized by 5'RACE. One entry per CDR3 protein, called by TCRdb with MiXCR from the 5' RACE reads. The repertoire holds approximately 100,000 distinct CDR3 sequences, roughly 10% seen once, with more than 2.5% in the top ten. There are a few counts of this clonotype. The antigen remains unidentified.

What was sequenced was PBMCs. This TCR derives from a female donor with HTLV-1-associated myelopathy (HAM/TSP). The chain is built from TRBV18 and TRBJ2-5; the D is unclear. The CDR3 DNA sequence: TGTGCCAGCTCACCCCCCTCGGTCGTTACGGAGACCCAGTACTTC. Encoded protein: CASSPPSVVTETQYF.